This T cell receptor beta chain comes out of a study of quantifying T cell responses using KT2 cells. At the level of the study: RNA was reverse transcribed with TCR alpha and beta constant-region primers.

Germline values: CDR1 SGHTA, CDR2 FQGNSA. The CDR3 consists of 16 residues. With regard to this clonotype: One junction end disagrees with the germline gene, perhaps due to a read error.

An oligo carrying a UMI was ligated to the cDNA 3' end. First-round PCR used three to five cycles and beta primers RC1.1 and RC1.2 covering TRBC1 and TRBC2. Each CDR3 protein gets one entry after TCRdb re-called the UMI-ligation and nested PCR reads with MiXCR. The data contain over 55,000 distinct CDR3 sequences, more than 9% of them singletons. Sample: PBMCs spiked with cells of the T cell clone KT2. The chain has TRBV7-2 and TRBJ2-2; D may be TRBD1 or TRBD2 (5 bases each). The TCR sequence derives from a human donor. The CDR3 region has the DNA TGTGCCAGCAGCTTAGTTGGGGGTCTGAACACCGGGGAGATGTTTTTT. Its translation: CASSLVGGLNTGEMFF. Full variable domain (missing parts from reference TRBV7-2 and TRBJ2-2): GAGVSQSPSNKVTEKGKDVELRCDPISGHTALYWYRQSLGQGLEFLIYFQGNSAPDKSGLPSDRFSAERTGGSVSTLTIQRTQQEDSAVYLCASSLVGGLNTGEMFFGEGSRLTVL.